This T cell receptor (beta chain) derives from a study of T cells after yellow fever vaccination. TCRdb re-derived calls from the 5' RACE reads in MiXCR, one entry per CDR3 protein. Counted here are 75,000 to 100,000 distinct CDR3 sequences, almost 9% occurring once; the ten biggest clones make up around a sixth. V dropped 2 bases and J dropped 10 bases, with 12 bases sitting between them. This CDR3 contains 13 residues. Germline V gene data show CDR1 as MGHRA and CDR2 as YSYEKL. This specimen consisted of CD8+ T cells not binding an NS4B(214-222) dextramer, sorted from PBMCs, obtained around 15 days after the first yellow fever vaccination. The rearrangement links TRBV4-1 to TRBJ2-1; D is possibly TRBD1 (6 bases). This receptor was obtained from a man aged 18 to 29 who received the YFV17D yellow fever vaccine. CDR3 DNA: TGCGCCAGCAGCCAACTGCAGGGGTGGGAGCAGTTCTTC. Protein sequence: CASSQLQGWEQFF.